These T cell receptor beta chains were read from a single sample in a study of beta chain features in type 1 diabetes. Using immunoSEQ multiplex PCR, the repertoire was profiled, and TCRdb retains in-frame clones only, with some absent. The sample has some 40,000 clones; 49% are singletons. The sequenced material came from central memory CD4+ T cells from blood. The receptor source for this set is a woman between 18 and 29 years old in good health. Each CDR3 is given with its conserved first and last residue.

cdr3_length	j_call	v_call	cdr3_aa
17	TRBJ2-1	TRBV7-2	CASSLSVRGARYNEQFF
14	TRBJ1-5	TRBV6-1	CASTQGYSNQPQHF
13	TRBJ2-1	TRBV6-1	CASSYVKGQGLFF
16	TRBJ1-1	TRBV7-9	CASSSIPETGRAEAFF
13	TRBJ1-5	TRBV6-5	CASSQGSNQPQHF
14	TRBJ1-1	TRBV6-1	CASSEAGGWTFLSF
15	TRBJ1-1	TRBV5-1	CASSVGGTANTEAFF
15	TRBJ2-5	TRBV5-1	CASSYELRGQETQYF
18	TRBJ2-6	TRBV7-9	CASSLPSGGVSGANVLTF
15	TRBJ2-3	TRBV7-3	CASSLAGASTDTQYF
16	TRBJ2-2	TRBV7-2	CASSSVAGMNTGELFF
16	TRBJ2-1	TRBV5-4	CASSSRRTSGRNEQFF
18	TRBJ2-7	TRBV29-1	CSVETVPSGRATSYEQYF
19	TRBJ2-5	TRBV4-2	CASSQDSASGGFGRETQYF
13	TRBJ2-7	TRBV5-1	CASNSAGSYEQYF
15	TRBJ2-5	TRBV6-5	CASSLFRGNQETQYF
16	TRBJ2-5	TRBV27	CASSLRRGGGVETQYF
13	TRBJ1-1	TRBV18	CASSRDSNTEAFF
13	TRBJ1-2	TRBV9	CASSPSEAYGYTF
13	TRBJ2-5	TRBV13	CATAAGKAETQYF
11	TRBJ1-1	TRBV7-9	CASSLPGEAFF
15	TRBJ2-1	TRBV5-1	CASSFLAREANEQFF
15	TRBJ1-2	TRBV9	CASSLVTGGGYGYTF
14	TRBJ2-5	TRBV30	CAWRGSRPQETQYF
15	TRBJ1-5	TRBV19	CASSIVEARGQPQHF
16	TRBJ2-3	TRBV10-3	CAISGDKAASTDTQYF
14	TRBJ2-7	TRBV5-4	CASSSVQGRYEQYF
15	TRBJ2-3	TRBV5-6	CASSRGDRFTDTQYF
14	TRBJ1-1	TRBV5-1	CASSGTLGDTEAFF
15	TRBJ2-3	TRBV27	CASSLFSGGADTQYF
15	TRBJ2-1	TRBV6-1	CASSEGISRGGREFF
15	TRBJ1-1	TRBV28	CASSLPGTGGTEAFF
14	TRBJ1-1	TRBV27	CASSFKRGGTEAFF
12	TRBJ1-2	TRBV5-6	CASSRGDLGYTF